One sample yielded the 9 T cell receptor beta chains listed below, sequenced in a study of T cell repertoires in cytomegalovirus infection. TCRdb reprocessed the reads via MiXCR and lists one record per CDR3 protein. The repertoire holds some 170,000 distinct CDR3 sequences, with about 15% as singletons. Sequenced input: CD8+ T cells from PBMCs. The receptors here all came from a human donor in good health (CMV status not recorded). Some clones in this sample may be carry-over from other donors' samples.

The sample holds one count of this clonotype. The chain couples TRBV27 to TRBJ1-2; D uncertain. The ends were cut back, 1 base at V and 6 bases at J, with 9 bases in the middle. The CDR3 has 13 residues. Looked up from germline, CDR1 is MNHEY and CDR2 is SMNVEV (reference sequence). This CDR3 reads CASSLYVGDGYTF. CDR3 DNA: TGTGCCAGCAGTTTATATGTCGGCGATGGCTACACCTTC.

This clonotype has only a few counts. The rearrangement links TRBV7-6 to TRBJ2-7; 7 bases match TRBD2. Trimming cost V 7 bases and J 5 bases; bases outside gene matches: 11. The CDR3 is made up of 14 amino acids. Germline V CDR1 and CDR2: SGHVS, FNYEAQ. Here the CDR3 reads CASTLRSLADEQYF. As DNA, the CDR3 is TGTGCCAGCACGCTTAGGAGTCTAGCGGACGAGCAGTACTTC.

The chain couples TRBV27 to TRBJ2-7; D might be TRBD1 or TRBD2, each matching 5 bases. The ends were cut back, 6 bases at V and 4 bases at J, with 16 bases in the middle. The CDR3 is 14 residues long. Germline CDR1 is MNHEY and CDR2 is SMNVEV (reference sequence). CDR3 protein: CASSPGPQLYEQYF. For the CDR3, the DNA is TGTGCCAGCAGCCCGGGACCCCAACTATACGAGCAGTACTTC.

This CDR3 reads CASWTGASTDTQYF. In nucleotides, the CDR3 is TGTGCCTCCTGGACAGGGGCTAGCACAGATACGCAGTATTTT. The J gene is TRBJ2-3, the V gene TRBV10-3; 9 nucleotides agree with TRBD1. Per germline, CDR1 ENHRY and CDR2 SYGVKD. The CDR3 has 14 residues. The trim removed 11 bases at V and 0 bases at J, leaving 6 bases unmatched.

This chain links TRBV6-2 or TRBV6-3 with TRBJ2-7, with 8 bases lining up with TRBD2. The J segment lost 7 bases and the V segment lost 4 bases, leaving 6 bases of the junction unmatched. CDR1 is MNHEY, CDR2 SVGEGT, per germline. CDR3 size: 13 residues. CDR3 loop: CASSLAGPREQYF. CDR3 nucleotide sequence: TGTGCCAGCAGTTTAGCGGGGCCAAGAGAGCAGTACTTC.

V and J are TRBV20-1 and TRBJ1-2; D gene uncertain. This CDR3 spans 11 amino acids. Trimming removed 6 bases at V and 8 bases at J, with 13 bases between. The germline V gene encodes CDR1 DFQATT and CDR2 SNEGSKA (reference sequence). The CDR3 DNA follows: TGCAGTGCCCTGACCGGCGGCGGCTACACCTTC. It codes for CSALTGGGYTF.

This clonotype appeared a few times. V and J are TRBV29-1 and TRBJ1-1; D is unresolved. V was pared by 0 bases and J by 4 bases, with 12 bases between. The CDR3 runs 14 residues. CDR1 and CDR2 from the germline V gene are SQVTM and ANQGSEA. CDR3 amino acids: CSVEDIGRGTEAFF. CDR3 nucleotides: TGCAGCGTTGAAGATATTGGGAGAGGCACTGAAGCTTTCTTT.

The rearrangement links TRBV6-2 or TRBV6-3 to TRBJ2-7; the match to TRBD2 covers 8 bases. The V and J ends lost 2 bases and 4 bases, in that order; junction bases with no gene match: 10. CDR1 is MNHEY and CDR2 is SVGEGT in the germline V gene. The CDR3 length is 16 residues. CDR3 coding DNA: TGTGCCAGCAGTTACCCCGACCGGGAGGGGGGGTACGAGCAGTACTTC. This codes for CASSYPDREGGYEQYF.

Ten or more counts support this clonotype. The chain employs TRBV7-6 and TRBJ2-3; no clear D gene. Germline CDR1 and CDR2: SGHVS and FNYEAQ. This CDR3 has 14 residues. V was cut by 1 base and J by 2 bases, with 7 bases left in between. CDR3 coding DNA: TGTGCCAGCAGCTTAGGAGCGACCACAGATACGCAGTATTTT. Its translation: CASSLGATTDTQYF.